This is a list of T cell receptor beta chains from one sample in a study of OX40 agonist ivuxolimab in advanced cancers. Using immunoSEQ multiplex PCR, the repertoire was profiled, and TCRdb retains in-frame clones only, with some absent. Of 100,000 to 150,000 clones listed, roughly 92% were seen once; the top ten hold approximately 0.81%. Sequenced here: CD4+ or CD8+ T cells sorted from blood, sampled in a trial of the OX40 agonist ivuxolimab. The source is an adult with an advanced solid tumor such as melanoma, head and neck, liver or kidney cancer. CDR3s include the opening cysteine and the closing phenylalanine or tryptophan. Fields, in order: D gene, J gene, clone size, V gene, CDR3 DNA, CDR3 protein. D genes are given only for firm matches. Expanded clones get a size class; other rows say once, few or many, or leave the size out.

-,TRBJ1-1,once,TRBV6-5,TGTGCCAGCACCAAAGGAAGAGATTACACTGAAGCTTTCTTT,CASTKGRDYTEAFF
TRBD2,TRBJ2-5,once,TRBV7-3,TGTGCCAGCAGCTTAGCGGAGGGAGGGAGCGAGACCCAGTACTTC,CASSLAEGGSETQYF
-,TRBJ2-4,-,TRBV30,TGTGCCTGGAGTTATTCCGGGACCCGGGGAAACATTCAGTACTTC,CAWSYSGTRGNIQYF
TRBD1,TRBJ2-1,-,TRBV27,TGTGCCAGCAGTACATGGACAGGCTACAATGAGCAGTTCTTC,CASSTWTGYNEQFF
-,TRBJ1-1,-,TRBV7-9,TGTGCCAGCAGCTTAGTTGAGGACACTGAAGCTTTCTTT,CASSLVEDTEAFF
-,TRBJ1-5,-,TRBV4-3,TGCGCCAGCAGCCAAGATCGCAGTGTATATCAGCCCCAGCATTTT,CASSQDRSVYQPQHF
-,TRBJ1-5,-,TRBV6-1,TGTGCCAGCAGTGATCCGGGGGGCACTTATAGCAATCAGCCCCAGCATTTT,CASSDPGGTYSNQPQHF
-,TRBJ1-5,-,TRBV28,TGTGCCAGCAGTTTCGGACAGCCGTATAGCAATCAGCCCCAGCATTTT,CASSFGQPYSNQPQHF
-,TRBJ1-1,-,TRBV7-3,TGTGCCAGCAGCTCCACCGCTTTTAACACTGAAGCTTTCTTT,CASSSTAFNTEAFF
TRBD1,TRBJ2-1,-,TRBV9,TGTGCCAGCAGCGGATGGGGGACAGGGTCCTACAATGAGCAGTTCTTC,CASSGWGTGSYNEQFF
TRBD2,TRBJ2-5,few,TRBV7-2,TGTGCCAGCAGCCCCATGACTAGCGGCGAGACCCAGTACTTC,CASSPMTSGETQYF
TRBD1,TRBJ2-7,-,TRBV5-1,TGCGCCAGCAGCTTTTTGGGGCCAGGGGGCCACGAGCAGTACTTC,CASSFLGPGGHEQYF
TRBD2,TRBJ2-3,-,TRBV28,TGTGCCAGCGGGTTAGCGGGAGAGGGGGGCACAGATACGCAGTATTTT,CASGLAGEGGTDTQYF
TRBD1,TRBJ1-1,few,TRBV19,TGTGCCAGTAGTGAAAGGACAGGGGGAAAAGGGACTGAAGCTTTCTTT,CASSERTGGKGTEAFF
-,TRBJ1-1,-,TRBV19,TGTGCCAGTAGTATACGGGGAACAGAGGTAGCTTTCTTT,CASSIRGTEVAFF
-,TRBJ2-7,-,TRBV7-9,TGTGCCAGCAGCTCTGGACAGCGAATTCCCTCCTACGAGCAGTACTTC,CASSSGQRIPSYEQYF
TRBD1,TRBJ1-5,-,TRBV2,TGTGCCAGCAGTACGAAGGGACAGGGAGCCCGTGATCAGCCCCAGCATTTT,CASSTKGQGARDQPQHF
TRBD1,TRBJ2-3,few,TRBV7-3,TGTGCCAGCAGCCCCGGGACAGGGAACACAGATACGCAGTATTTT,CASSPGTGNTDTQYF
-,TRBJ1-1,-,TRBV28,TGTGCCAGCAGTCGGGCCCAACTGAACACTGAAGCTTTCTTT,CASSRAQLNTEAFF
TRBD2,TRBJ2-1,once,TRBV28,TGTGCCAGCAGCCCCCGCTCTAGCGGGAGGGCCTACAATGAGCAGTTCTTC,CASSPRSSGRAYNEQFF
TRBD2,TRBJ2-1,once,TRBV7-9,TGTGCCAGCAGCTCTCAAAGCGGGGTCACCGACAATGAGCAGTTCTTC,CASSSQSGVTDNEQFF
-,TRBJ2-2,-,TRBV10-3,TGTGCCATCAGTGAGTCGCTGACAAAGAACACCGGGGAGCTGTTTTTT,CAISESLTKNTGELFF
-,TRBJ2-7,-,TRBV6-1,TGTGCCAGCAGTGAACGCCCTCGTTATTCCGAGCAGTACTTC,CASSERPRYSEQYF
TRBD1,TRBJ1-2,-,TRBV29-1,TGCAGCGTGCTCCGGGACAGGGATGGCTACACCTTC,CSVLRDRDGYTF
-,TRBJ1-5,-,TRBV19,TGCGCCAGTAGTATGCGGGATATGGGTCAGCCCCAGCATTTT,CASSMRDMGQPQHF
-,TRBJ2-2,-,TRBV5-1,TGCGCCAGCAGCCCCCCCACGGCCACCGGGGAGCTGTTTTTT,CASSPPTATGELFF
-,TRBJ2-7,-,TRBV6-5,TGTGCCAGCAGTTACATGAGCTCCTACGAGCAGTACTTC,CASSYMSSYEQYF
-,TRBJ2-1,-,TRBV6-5,TGTGCCAGCAGTCCTGGGGGCCTGCCCCACAATGAGCAGTTCTTC,CASSPGGLPHNEQFF
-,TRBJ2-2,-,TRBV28,TGTGCCAGCAGCTTCCTAGGGCAAACGGGGGCCGGGGAGCTGTTTTTT,CASSFLGQTGAGELFF
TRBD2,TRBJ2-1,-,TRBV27,TGTGCCAGCGGACTAGCGGGAGGGGGGAGTGAGCAGTTCTTC,CASGLAGGGSEQFF
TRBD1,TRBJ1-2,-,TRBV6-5,TGTGCCAGCAGCCATGGACAGGGATGCACCTTC,CASSHGQGCTF